The entry below describes one TCR beta chain. Its specificity is not known. The run of the v3.0 immunoSEQ assay was at survey level. Using immunoSEQ multiplex PCR, the repertoire was profiled, and TCRdb retains in-frame clones only, with some absent. The profile covers over 20,000 clones, with over 80% appearing a single time and 10% to 15% taken by the ten largest. After removal of 7 bases from V and 2 bases from J, the junction contained 8 bases not matched to a gene. Germline lookup yields CDR1 MDHEN and CDR2 SYDVKM. The CDR3 is 15 residues long. This entry belongs to a study of long-term antiretroviral therapy in people with HIV. General observations from the study: Blood collection from about 2003 to 2018 possibly occurred under older ART regimens.

The V gene is TRBV28, the J gene TRBJ2-7, with 10 bases aligning to TRBD2. The TCR sequence derives from a man aged 35-49 years with HIV. The sequencing used unsorted PBMCs, collected 1.6 years after starting antiretroviral therapy. CDR3 in amino acids: CASTKPGLATYEQYF. CDR3 sequence (DNA): TGTGCCAGCACCAAACCGGGACTAGCGACCTACGAGCAGTACTTC.